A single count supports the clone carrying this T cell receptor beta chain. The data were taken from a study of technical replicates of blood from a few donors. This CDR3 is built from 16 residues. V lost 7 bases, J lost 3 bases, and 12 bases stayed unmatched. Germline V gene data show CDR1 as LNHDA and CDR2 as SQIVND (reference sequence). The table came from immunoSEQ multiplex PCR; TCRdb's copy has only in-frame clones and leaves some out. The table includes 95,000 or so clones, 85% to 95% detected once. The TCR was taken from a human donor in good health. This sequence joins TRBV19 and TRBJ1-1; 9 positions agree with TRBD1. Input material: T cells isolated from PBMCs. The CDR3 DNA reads TGTGCCAGTAAATCACACGGACAGGGGAGGGACACTGAAGCTTTCTTT. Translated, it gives CASKSHGQGRDTEAFF.